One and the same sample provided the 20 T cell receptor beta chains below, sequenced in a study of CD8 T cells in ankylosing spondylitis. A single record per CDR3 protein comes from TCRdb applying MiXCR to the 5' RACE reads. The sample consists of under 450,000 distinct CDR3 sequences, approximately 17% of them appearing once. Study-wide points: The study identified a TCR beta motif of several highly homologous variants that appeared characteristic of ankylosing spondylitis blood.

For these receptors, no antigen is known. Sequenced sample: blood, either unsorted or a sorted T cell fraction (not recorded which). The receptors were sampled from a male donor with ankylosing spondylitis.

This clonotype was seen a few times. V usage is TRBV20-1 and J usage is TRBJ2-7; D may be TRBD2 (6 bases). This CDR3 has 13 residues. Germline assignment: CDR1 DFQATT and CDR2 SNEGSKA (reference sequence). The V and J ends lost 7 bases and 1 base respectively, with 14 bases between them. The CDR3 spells CSVKGRRSYEQYF. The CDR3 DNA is TGCAGTGTCAAGGGGAGGCGTTCCTACGAGCAGTACTTC.

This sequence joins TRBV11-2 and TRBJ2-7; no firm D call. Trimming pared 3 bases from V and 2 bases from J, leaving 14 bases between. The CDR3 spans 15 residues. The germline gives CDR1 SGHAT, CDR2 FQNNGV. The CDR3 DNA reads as TGTGCCAGCAGCTTGATGGCGGCCCAAGCCTACGAGCAGTACTTC. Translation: CASSLMAAQAYEQYF.

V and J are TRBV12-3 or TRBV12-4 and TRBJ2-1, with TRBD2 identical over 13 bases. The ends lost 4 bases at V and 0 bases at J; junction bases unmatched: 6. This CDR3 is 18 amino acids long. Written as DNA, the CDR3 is TGTGCCAGCAGTTCGGGGACTAGCGGGATAAGCTCCTACAATGAGCAGTTCTTC. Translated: CASSSGTSGISSYNEQFF.

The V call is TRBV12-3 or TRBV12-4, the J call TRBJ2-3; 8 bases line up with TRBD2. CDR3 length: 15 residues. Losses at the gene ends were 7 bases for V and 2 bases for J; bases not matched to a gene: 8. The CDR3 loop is CASTVLAESTDTQYF. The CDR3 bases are TGTGCCAGCACCGTACTAGCGGAGTCCACAGATACGCAGTATTTT.

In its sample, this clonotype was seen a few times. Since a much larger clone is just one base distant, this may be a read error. CDR3 coding DNA: TGTGCCAGCAGTGACCACAATGAGCAGTTCTTC. Protein product: CASSDHNEQFF. The chain joins TRBV6-1 to TRBJ2-1; no clear D. The CDR3 length is 11 residues. V lost 3 bases to trimming and J lost 5 bases, with 2 bases between them. From germline, CDR1 is MNHNS and CDR2 SASEGT.

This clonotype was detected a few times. The CDR3 bases are TGTGCCACCAGCAGAGACAGGGGTAGAGAGCAGTACTTC. This translates into CATSRDRGREQYF. V is TRBV15 and J is TRBJ2-7; D is perhaps TRBD1 (6 bases). This CDR3 has 13 amino acids. CDR1 and CDR2 (germline): LNHNV, YYDKDF (reference sequence). V shed 0 bases and J shed 7 bases, with 10 bases lying between them.

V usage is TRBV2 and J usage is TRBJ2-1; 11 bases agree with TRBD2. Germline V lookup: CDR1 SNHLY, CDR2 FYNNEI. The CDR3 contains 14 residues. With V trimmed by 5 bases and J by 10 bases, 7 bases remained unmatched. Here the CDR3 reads CASSRLAGREEQFF. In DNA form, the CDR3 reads TGTGCCAGCAGTCGACTAGCGGGGAGGGAAGAGCAGTTCTTC.

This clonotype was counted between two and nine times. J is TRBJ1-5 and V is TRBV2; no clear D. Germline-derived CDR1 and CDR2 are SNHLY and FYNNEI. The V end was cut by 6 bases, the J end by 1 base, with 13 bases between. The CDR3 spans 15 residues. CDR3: CASRAGPRSNQPQHF. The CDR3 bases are TGTGCCAGCAGGGCCGGGCCGAGGAGCAATCAGCCCCAGCATTTT.

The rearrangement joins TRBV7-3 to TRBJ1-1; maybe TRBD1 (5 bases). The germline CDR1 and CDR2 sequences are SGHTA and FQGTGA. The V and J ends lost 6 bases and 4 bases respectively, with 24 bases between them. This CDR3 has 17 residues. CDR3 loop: CASSPRATATTVTEAFF. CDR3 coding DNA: TGTGCCAGCAGTCCCAGGGCTACAGCCACGACGGTCACTGAAGCTTTCTTT.

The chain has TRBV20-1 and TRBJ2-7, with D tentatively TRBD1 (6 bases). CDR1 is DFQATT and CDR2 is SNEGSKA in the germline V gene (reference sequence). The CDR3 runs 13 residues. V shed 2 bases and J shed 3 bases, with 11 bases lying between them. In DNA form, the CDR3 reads TGCAGTGCTAGACCAACAGGGCTCTACGAGCAGTACTTC. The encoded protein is CSARPTGLYEQYF.

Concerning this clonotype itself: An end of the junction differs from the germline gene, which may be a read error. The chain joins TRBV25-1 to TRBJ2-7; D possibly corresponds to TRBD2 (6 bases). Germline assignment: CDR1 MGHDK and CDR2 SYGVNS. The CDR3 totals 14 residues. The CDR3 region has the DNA TGTGCCAGCAGTTGGTCCGGGAGCTCCCACGAGCAGTACTTC. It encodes CASSWSGSSHEQYF.

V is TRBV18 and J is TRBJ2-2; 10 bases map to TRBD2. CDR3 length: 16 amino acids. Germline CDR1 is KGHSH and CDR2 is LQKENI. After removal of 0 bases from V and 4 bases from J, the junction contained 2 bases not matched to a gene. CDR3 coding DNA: TGTGCCAGCTCACCACCCCCTAGCGGGGGCACCGGGGAGCTGTTTTTT. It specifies CASSPPPSGGTGELFF.

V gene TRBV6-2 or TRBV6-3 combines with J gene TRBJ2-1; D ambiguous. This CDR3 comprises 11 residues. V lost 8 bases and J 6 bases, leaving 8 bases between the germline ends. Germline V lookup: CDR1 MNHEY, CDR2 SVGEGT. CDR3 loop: CASQERNEQFF. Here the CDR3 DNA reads TGTGCCAGCCAGGAACGCAATGAGCAGTTCTTC.

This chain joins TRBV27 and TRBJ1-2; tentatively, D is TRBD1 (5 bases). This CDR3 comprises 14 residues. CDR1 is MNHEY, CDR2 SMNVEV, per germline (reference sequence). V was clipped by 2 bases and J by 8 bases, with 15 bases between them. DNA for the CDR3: TGTGCCAGCAGTTTACGTGCAGGGTGGCAGGGCTACACCTTC. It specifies CASSLRAGWQGYTF.

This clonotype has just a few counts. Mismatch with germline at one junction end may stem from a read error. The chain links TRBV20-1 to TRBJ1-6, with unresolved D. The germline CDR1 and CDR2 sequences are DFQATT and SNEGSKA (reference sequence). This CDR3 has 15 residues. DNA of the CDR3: TGTAGTGCCCACGGAAGGCAACCAAATAATTCACCCCTCCACTTT. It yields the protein CSAHGRQPNNSPLHF.

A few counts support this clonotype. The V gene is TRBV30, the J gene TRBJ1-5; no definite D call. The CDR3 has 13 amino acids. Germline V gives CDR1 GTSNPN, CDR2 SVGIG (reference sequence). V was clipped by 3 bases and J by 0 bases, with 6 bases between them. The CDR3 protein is CAWRQNSNQPQHF. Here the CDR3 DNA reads TGTGCCTGGAGGCAGAATAGCAATCAGCCCCAGCATTTT.

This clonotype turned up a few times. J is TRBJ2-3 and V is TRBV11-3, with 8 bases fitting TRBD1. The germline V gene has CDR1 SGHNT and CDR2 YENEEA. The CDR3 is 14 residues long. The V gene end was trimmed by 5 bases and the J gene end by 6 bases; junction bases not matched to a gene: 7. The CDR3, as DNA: TGTGCCAGCAGCCACTCGGACAGGGTGGATACGCAGTATTTT. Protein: CASSHSDRVDTQYF. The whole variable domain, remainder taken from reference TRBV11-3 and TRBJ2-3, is EAGVVQSPRYKIIEKKQPVAFWCNPISGHNTLYWYLQNLGQGPELLIRYENEEAVDDSQLPKDRFSAERLKGVDSTLKIQPAELGDSAVYLCASSHSDRVDTQYFGPGTRLTVL.

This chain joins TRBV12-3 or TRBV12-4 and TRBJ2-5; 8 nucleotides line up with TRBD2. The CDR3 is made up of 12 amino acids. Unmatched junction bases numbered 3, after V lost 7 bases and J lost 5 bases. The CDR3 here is CASIGRGETQYF. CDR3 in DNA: TGTGCCAGCATCGGGAGGGGGGAGACCCAGTACTTC.

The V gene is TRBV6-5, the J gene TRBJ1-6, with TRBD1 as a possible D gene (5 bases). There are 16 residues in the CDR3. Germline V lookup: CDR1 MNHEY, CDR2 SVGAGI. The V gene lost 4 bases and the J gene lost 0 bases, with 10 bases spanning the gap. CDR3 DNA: TGTGCCAGCAGTTTCAGGGTTAGCTCCTATAATTCACCCCTCCACTTT. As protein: CASSFRVSSYNSPLHF.

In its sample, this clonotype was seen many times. CDR3 amino acids: CATSSHAVQGVHQPQHF. The CDR3 DNA reads as TGTGCCACCAGCAGCCATGCGGTACAGGGGGTTCATCAGCCCCAGCATTTT. V is TRBV15 and J is TRBJ1-5, with 8 bases matching TRBD1. V shed 3 bases and J 5 bases; nucleotides not matched to a gene: 12. Germline lookup yields CDR1 LNHNV and CDR2 YYDKDF (reference sequence). CDR3 size: 17 residues.